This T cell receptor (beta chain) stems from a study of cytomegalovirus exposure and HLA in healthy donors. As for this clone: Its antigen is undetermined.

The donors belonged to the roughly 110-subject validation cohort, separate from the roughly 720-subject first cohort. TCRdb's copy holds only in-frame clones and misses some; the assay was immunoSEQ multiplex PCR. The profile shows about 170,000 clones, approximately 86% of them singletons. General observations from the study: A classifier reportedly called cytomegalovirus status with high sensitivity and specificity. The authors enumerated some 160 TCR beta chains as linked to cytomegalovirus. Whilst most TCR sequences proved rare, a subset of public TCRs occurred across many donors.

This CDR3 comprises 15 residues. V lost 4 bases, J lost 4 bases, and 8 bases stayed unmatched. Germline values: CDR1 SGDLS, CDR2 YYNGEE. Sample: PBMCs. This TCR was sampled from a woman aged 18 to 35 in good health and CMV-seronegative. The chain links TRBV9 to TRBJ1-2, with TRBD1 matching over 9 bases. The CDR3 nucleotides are TGTGCCAGCAGCCCCCCGGGGACAGGGTCCTATGGCTACACCTTC. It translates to CASSPPGTGSYGYTF.